The 26 T cell receptor beta chains listed next were all sequenced from one sample in a study of T cell changes during pregnancy in multiple sclerosis. Some clones are missing from TCRdb's copy, which holds only in-frame ones; the method was immunoSEQ multiplex PCR. Here the sample spans under 120,000 clones, approximately 90% being singletons. Material: peripheral blood, obtained after pregnancy. All receptors come from a female donor with multiple sclerosis, enrolled in a pregnancy study.

This clone was seen just once. The chain couples TRBV5-1 to TRBJ1-1; TRBD1 is a possible D gene (6 bases). Germline CDR1 is SGHRS and CDR2 is YFSETQ. The CDR3 loop spans 15 amino acids. V lost 3 bases and J 7 bases, leaving 19 bases between the germline ends. The CDR3 reads CASSSTTGRDGEAFF. In DNA form, the CDR3 reads TGCGCCAGCAGCTCCACCACAGGGAGGGATGGTGAAGCTTTCTTT.

The CDR3 DNA reads TGTGCCAGCACTCCCATTAGAGGGCGAGGCTACACCTTC. Its protein is CASTPIRGRGYTF. V is TRBV11-1 and J is TRBJ1-2; D remains unclear. Trimming shortened V by 7 bases and J by 8 bases, and 17 bases separated the two germline ends. Looked up from germline, CDR1 is SGHAT and CDR2 is FQDESV (reference sequence). This CDR3 is built from 13 residues.

The CDR3 sequence is CASSPRQVQETQYF. In DNA form, the CDR3 reads TGTGCCAGCAGCCCTAGACAGGTCCAAGAGACCCAGTACTTC. This chain connects TRBV6-1 to TRBJ2-5; possibly TRBD1 for D (6 bases). Germline CDR1 and CDR2: MNHNS and SASEGT. CDR3 size: 14 residues. Deletions cut 6 bases from V and 1 base from J, with 12 bases between.

This sequence joins TRBV7-9 and TRBJ2-5, with 9 nucleotides matching TRBD2. This CDR3 contains 14 residues. The V segment lost 4 bases and the J segment 4 bases; nucleotides outside the gene matches: 4. CDR1 is SEHNR and CDR2 is FQNEAQ in the germline V gene (reference sequence). The DNA for the CDR3 is TGTGCCAGCAGCTCCGTAGCGGGGGCAGAGACCCAGTACTTC. Protein product: CASSSVAGAETQYF.

The chain carries TRBV9 and TRBJ1-3; D gene ambiguous. V was trimmed by 0 bases and J by 2 bases, leaving 9 bases between them. Germline CDR1 SGDLS, CDR2 YYNGEE. The CDR3 length is 15 residues. CDR3 sequence: CASSVGAFTGNTIYF. The CDR3 nucleotides read TGTGCCAGCAGCGTAGGGGCTTTTACTGGAAACACCATATATTTT.

This rearrangement joins TRBV18 to TRBJ1-2; no clear D. Germline CDR1 and CDR2: KGHSH and LQKENI. The CDR3 extends over 14 amino acids. Trimming pared 3 bases from V and 5 bases from J, leaving 13 bases between. The CDR3 sequence: CASSPPNPLYGYTF. For the CDR3, the DNA is TGTGCCAGCTCACCGCCGAACCCTCTATATGGCTACACCTTC.

For the CDR3, the DNA is TGTGCCAGCAGCCCACGGTACACCTGGGGACAGTATAATTCACCCCTCCACTTT. This gives the protein CASSPRYTWGQYNSPLHF. The chain uses TRBV5-5 and TRBJ1-6; 7 bases align to TRBD1. After removal of 4 bases from V and 4 bases from J, the junction contained 14 bases not matched to a gene. Germline lookup yields CDR1 SGHKS and CDR2 YYEKEE (reference sequence). The CDR3 length is 18 residues.

This clone has only a few counts. The chain uses TRBV5-1 and TRBJ1-6, with D unclear. This CDR3 is 12 amino acids long. Germline V gene lookup returns CDR1 SGHRS and CDR2 YFSETQ. With 2 bases removed from V and 8 bases from J, the gap between germline ends came to 5 bases. This chain's CDR3 is CASSFADSPLHF. DNA of the CDR3: TGCGCCAGCAGCTTTGCAGATTCACCCCTCCACTTT.

CDR3 in DNA: TGTGCCAGCAGTTTGTACGGGGAGAGCTACGAGCAGTACTTC. Translating it yields CASSLYGESYEQYF. The chain combines TRBV27 with TRBJ2-7; D is perhaps TRBD2 (5 bases). V shed 3 bases and J shed 3 bases, with 12 bases lying between them. The CDR3 has 14 residues. Germline V gene data show CDR1 as MNHEY and CDR2 as SMNVEV (reference sequence).

The V call is TRBV7-3, the J call TRBJ2-5, with a weak D call TRBD1 (6 bases). Germline V lookup: CDR1 SGHTA, CDR2 FQGTGA. Trimming removed 7 bases from V and 4 bases from J, with 19 bases in between. The CDR3 extends over 15 amino acids. DNA for the CDR3: TGTGCCAGCACCAAGAAACCCAGGGGCCGAGAGACCCAGTACTTC. This codes for CASTKKPRGRETQYF.

The chain links TRBV5-4 to TRBJ1-1; D not resolved. V lost 7 bases and J 3 bases, leaving 16 bases between the germline ends. The CDR3 is 14 amino acids. CDR1 SGHNT and CDR2 YYREEE come from the germline V gene (reference sequence). This CDR3 reads CASYKYLGDTEAFF. CDR3 coding DNA: TGTGCCAGCTATAAATATCTGGGCGACACTGAAGCTTTCTTT.

The J gene is TRBJ1-2, the V gene TRBV6-6; no clear D gene. Deletions cut 5 bases from V and 7 bases from J, with 8 bases between. Looked up from germline, CDR1 is MNHNY and CDR2 is SVGAGI (reference sequence). The CDR3 has 11 amino acids. Written as DNA, the CDR3 is TGTGCCAGCAGTCCGACACTTGGCTACACCTTC. It encodes CASSPTLGYTF.

V usage is TRBV2 and J usage is TRBJ2-1, with TRBD1 matching 10 bases. J was trimmed by 0 bases and V by 10 bases; bases with no gene match: 6. CDR1 and CDR2 (germline): SNHLY, FYNNEI. The CDR3 is 15 amino acids. The CDR3 DNA reads TGTGCCAACTCCGGGACAGGGGTCTCCTACAATGAGCAGTTCTTC. Its translation is CANSGTGVSYNEQFF.

V gene TRBV2 combines with J gene TRBJ2-5; maybe TRBD1 (5 bases). The V end was cut by 7 bases, the J end by 0 bases, with 12 bases between. The CDR3 extends over 14 amino acids. Germline V gene lookup returns CDR1 SNHLY and CDR2 FYNNEI. The DNA for the CDR3 is TGTGCCAGCAAGGCAGGGATGTACCAAGAGACCCAGTACTTC. Translating gives CASKAGMYQETQYF.

The chain employs TRBV7-2 and TRBJ2-7; a possible D gene is TRBD2 (6 bases). CDR1 is SGHTA and CDR2 is FQGNSA in the germline V gene. With 8 bases removed from V and 3 bases from J, the gap between germline ends came to 17 bases. This CDR3 contains 14 residues. The CDR3 is CASSPGVQLYEQYF. CDR3 coding DNA: TGTGCCAGCTCGCCGGGGGTTCAGCTCTACGAGCAGTACTTC.

The chain is built from TRBV27 and TRBJ1-2; TRBD1 matches 10 bases. The length of the CDR3 is 14 residues. The V gene end was trimmed by 5 bases and the J gene end by 8 bases; junction bases not matched to a gene: 8. Germline lookup yields CDR1 MNHEY and CDR2 SMNVEV (reference sequence). In nucleotides, the CDR3 is TGTGCCAGCAGTACAATCCGGGACAGGGGCGGCTACACCTTC. Translating gives CASSTIRDRGGYTF.

J is TRBJ2-7 and V is TRBV19; 9 nucleotides line up with TRBD1. V shed 5 bases and J 2 bases; nucleotides not matched to a gene: 7. The germline gives CDR1 LNHDA, CDR2 SQIVND (reference sequence). The CDR3 is 15 residues long. Here the CDR3 reads CASSPTGGTPYEQYF. The CDR3 nucleotides are TGTGCCAGTAGTCCGACAGGGGGAACACCCTACGAGCAGTACTTC.

The chain is built from TRBV6-1 and TRBJ1-5; D uncertain. Per the germline V gene, CDR1 is MNHNS and CDR2 is SASEGT. Trimming pared 1 base from V and 6 bases from J, leaving 7 bases between. This CDR3 is built from 13 residues. The CDR3 spells CASSEVLSQPQHF. The CDR3 DNA reads as TGTGCCAGCAGTGAAGTCCTCAGTCAGCCCCAGCATTTT.

The rearrangement joins TRBV5-4 to TRBJ1-5; 9 bases line up with TRBD1. V lost 4 bases and J lost 8; bases outside the gene matches: 4. CDR3 length: 13 amino acids. Germline-derived CDR1 and CDR2 are SGHNT and YYREEE (reference sequence). CDR3 DNA sequence: TGTGCCAGCAGCACGGGACAGGGCGAGCCCCAGCATTTT. Translation gives CASSTGQGEPQHF.

The CDR3 DNA is TGTGCCAGCAGCTTAGCAGGGGGTAGCGGGGAGACCCAGTACTTC. It translates to CASSLAGGSGETQYF. The chain couples TRBV7-9 to TRBJ2-5; maybe TRBD2 (7 bases). Trimming pared 0 bases from V and 5 bases from J, leaving 13 bases between. Looked up from germline, CDR1 is SEHNR and CDR2 is FQNEAQ (reference sequence). The CDR3 totals 15 residues.

This chain uses TRBV28 with TRBJ2-3, with 8 positions matching TRBD2. Germline V CDR1 and CDR2: MDHEN, SYDVKM. The CDR3 covers 17 residues. With V trimmed by 6 bases and J by 3 bases, 14 bases remained unmatched. The CDR3 sequence is CASSPPGVSGVTDTQYF. CDR3 nucleotides: TGTGCCAGCAGCCCCCCAGGGGTTAGCGGGGTAACAGATACGCAGTATTTT.

This clone has only one observation. The genes are TRBV6-5 and TRBJ2-7; no clear D. V was pared by 4 bases and J by 4 bases, with 11 bases between. The germline V gene has CDR1 MNHEY and CDR2 SVGAGI. The CDR3 consists of 13 residues. CDR3 region: CASSLTSGYEQYF. CDR3 coding DNA: TGTGCCAGCAGTTTGACATCAGGATACGAGCAGTACTTC.

The V gene is TRBV6-5, the J gene TRBJ1-5; 9 bases agree with TRBD1. The CDR3 contains 15 residues. The V gene end was trimmed by 5 bases and the J gene end by 1 base; junction bases not matched to a gene: 3. CDR1 and CDR2 (germline): MNHEY, SVGAGI. CDR3 nucleotides: TGTGCCAGCAGTCCGGGACAGGGCAGCAATCAGCCCCAGCATTTT. Protein sequence: CASSPGQGSNQPQHF.

V gene TRBV27 combines with J gene TRBJ1-2, with TRBD1 matching over 7 bases. With 4 bases clipped from V and 1 base from J, the junction kept 3 bases outside the gene matches. In germline, CDR1 is MNHEY, CDR2 SMNVEV (reference sequence). CDR3 length: 14 amino acids. CDR3 in DNA: TGTGCCAGCAGTTCGAGGGACAGTAACTATGGCTACACCTTC. Residues: CASSSRDSNYGYTF.

V gene TRBV27 combines with J gene TRBJ2-5; D call uncertain. The CDR3 contains 12 residues. The germline gives CDR1 MNHEY, CDR2 SMNVEV (reference sequence). The V gene lost 5 bases and the J gene lost 1 base, with 5 bases spanning the gap. Written as DNA, the CDR3 is TGTGCCAGCAGTATACTCCAAGAGACCCAGTACTTC. This sequence encodes CASSILQETQYF.

This clone was picked up one time. The rearrangement uses TRBV11-1 and TRBJ2-7, with D possibly matching TRBD1 (6 bases). CDR1 and CDR2 (germline): SGHAT, FQDESV (reference sequence). V lost 5 bases to trimming and J lost 4 bases, with 21 bases between them. The CDR3 has 16 residues. The CDR3 DNA follows: TGTGCCAGCAGCGTCGGCAGGGGCCCGGTTTCTTACGAGCAGTACTTC. Translated, it gives CASSVGRGPVSYEQYF.